This T cell receptor beta chain originates from a study of blood T cell repertoires in COVID-19. For the study at large: Collection of acute and convalescent COVID-19 samples took place in the United States, Italy and Spain. The cDNA or gDNA used as material had been derived from T cells, B-cell-depleted T cells, or PBMCs.

This CDR3 comprises 15 residues. V was cut by 3 bases and J by 0 bases, with 9 bases left in between. Germline V gene data show CDR1 as MNHNS and CDR2 as SASEGT. In the original workflow: From reference gene primer amplification, estimates of nucleated cell counts were derived. Only in-frame clones appear in the TCRdb table, and some are missing; sequencing was by immunoSEQ multiplex PCR. Clone size and the V and J calls come from that table; the DNA yielded D and trimming. The table has tens of thousands of clones, less than 90% seen once; the top ten hold about 25%. The source of this sequence is a woman older than 75 with active or convalescent COVID-19. The rearrangement joins TRBV6-1 to TRBJ2-1; weak D call: TRBD1 (5 bases). The sample taken for sequencing was peripheral blood. The CDR3 coding sequence is TGTGCCAGCAGTGATAGGGGCGCCTCCTACAATGAGCAGTTCTTC. This codes for CASSDRGASYNEQFF.